Shown below are 2 T cell receptor beta chains from a single sample sequenced in a study of metastatic and nonmetastatic thyroid tumors. No patient received treatment before thyroid surgery. TCRdb called clones again from the PCR reads with MiXCR. The table lists over 25,000 clones, more than 15% of them singletons, with about 10% in the top ten. Material for sequencing was blood. The source is a female donor with papillary thyroid cancer or a benign thyroid nodule (not recorded which). Some clones in this sample may be carry-over from other donors' samples.

This clone was detected only a few times. Just one base apart from a much larger clone, this may be a read error. The chain has TRBV12-5 and TRBJ2-3; the match to TRBD2 covers 10 bases. The CDR3 contains 16 residues. The J segment lost 2 bases and the V segment lost 0 bases, leaving 2 bases of the junction unmatched. CDR1 and CDR2 (germline): LGHNT, FRNRAP. CDR3 nucleotides: TGTGCTAGTGGTTTGGTAGGGACTAGCGTCACAGATACGCAGTATTTT. Translating it yields CASGLVGTSVTDTQYF.

This clone was detected many times. The chain combines TRBV7-3 with TRBJ1-4; D is possibly TRBD1 (6 bases). The V gene lost 0 bases and the J gene lost 7 bases, with 12 bases spanning the gap. This CDR3 comprises 15 residues. CDR1 is SGHTA and CDR2 is FQGTGA in the germline V gene. The CDR3 DNA reads TGTGCCAGCAGCTTAACAGGGCAGGGGAGTGAAAAACTGTTTTTT. It specifies CASSLTGQGSEKLFF.